The entry that follows covers one T cell receptor (beta chain) sequence. Antigen specificity is unknown. At one end, the junction sequence differs from germline, possibly due to a read error. Primers used in a second PCR of about 7 to 12 cycles were a sample-barcoded 5' primer and a J-beta primer mix. The template-switch adaptor was a 5' adaptor with 12 random nucleotides. It tagged each cDNA molecule. Using its own MiXCR run on the 5' RACE reads, TCRdb lists one record per CDR3 protein. The data contain some 900,000 distinct CDR3 sequences, 48% of them seen just once; the ten biggest clones take up around 15%. Approximately 10 milliliters was the volume of peripheral blood drawn from each donor. No fewer than 6 million PBMCs went into each sample. These data belong to a study of blood T cells in healthy people across ages. Study-wide findings and caveats: When set beside aged donors, long-lived donors presented more naive CD4+ cells and higher diversity.

The sequencing sample was made of blood. The TCR sequence derives from a man younger than 40 in good health.

The CDR3 spells CASSVAGGLETQCF. CDR3 nucleotide sequence: TGTGCCAGCAGCGTAGCGGGGGGGCTGGAGACCCAGTGCTTC. The chain has TRBV9 and TRBJ2-5, with 8 bases lining up with TRBD2. Germline lookup yields CDR1 SGDLS and CDR2 YYNGEE. The CDR3 loop spans 14 amino acids.